This TCR beta chain was captured in a study of blood T cell repertoires in COVID-19. Study-wide context: Some COVID-19 samples were acute and others convalescent; all came from the United States, Italy and Spain. T cells, B-cell-depleted T cells, or PBMCs provided the cDNA or gDNA that served as material.

Participant reports of clinical history set cohort assignment. In the authors' methods: Counts of nucleated cells, estimated from reference gene primer amplification, were obtained. Using immunoSEQ multiplex PCR, the repertoire was profiled, and TCRdb retains in-frame clones only, with some absent. V and J calls and clone size are those listed in that table; D and trimming were worked out from the DNA. The table includes 300,000 to 350,000 clones, 90% detected once. This clone was observed a few times. Trimming shortened V by 3 bases and J by 4 bases, and 19 bases separated the two germline ends. The CDR3 length is 16 residues. CDR1 DFQATT and CDR2 SNEGSKA come from the germline V gene (reference sequence).

Sequencing input: PBMCs or T cells enriched from blood (not recorded which). This chain links TRBV20-1 with TRBJ1-5, with D perhaps matching TRBD1 (6 bases). This receptor was identified in a woman aged 18-35 years with acute COVID-19. The CDR3 DNA follows: TGCAGTGCTAGTAGTGGGGGCTGGTTGCTTAATCAGCCCCAGCATTTT. Translation gives CSASSGGWLLNQPQHF.